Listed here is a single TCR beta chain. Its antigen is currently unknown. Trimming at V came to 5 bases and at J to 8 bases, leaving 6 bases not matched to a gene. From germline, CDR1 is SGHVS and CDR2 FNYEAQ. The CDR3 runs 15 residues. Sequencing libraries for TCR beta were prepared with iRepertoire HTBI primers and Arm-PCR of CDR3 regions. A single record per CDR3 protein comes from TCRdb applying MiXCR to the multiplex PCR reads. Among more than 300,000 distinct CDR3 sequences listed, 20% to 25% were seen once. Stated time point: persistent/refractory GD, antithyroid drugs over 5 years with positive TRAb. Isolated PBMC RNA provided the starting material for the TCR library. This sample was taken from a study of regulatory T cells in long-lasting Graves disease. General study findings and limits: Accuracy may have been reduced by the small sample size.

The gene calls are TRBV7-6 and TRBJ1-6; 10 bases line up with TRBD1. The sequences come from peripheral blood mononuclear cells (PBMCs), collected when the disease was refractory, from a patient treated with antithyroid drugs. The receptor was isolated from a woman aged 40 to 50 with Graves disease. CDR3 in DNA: TGTGCCAGCAGCCTTAGGGGGACAGGGGATTCACCCCTCCACTTT. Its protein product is CASSLRGTGDSPLHF.